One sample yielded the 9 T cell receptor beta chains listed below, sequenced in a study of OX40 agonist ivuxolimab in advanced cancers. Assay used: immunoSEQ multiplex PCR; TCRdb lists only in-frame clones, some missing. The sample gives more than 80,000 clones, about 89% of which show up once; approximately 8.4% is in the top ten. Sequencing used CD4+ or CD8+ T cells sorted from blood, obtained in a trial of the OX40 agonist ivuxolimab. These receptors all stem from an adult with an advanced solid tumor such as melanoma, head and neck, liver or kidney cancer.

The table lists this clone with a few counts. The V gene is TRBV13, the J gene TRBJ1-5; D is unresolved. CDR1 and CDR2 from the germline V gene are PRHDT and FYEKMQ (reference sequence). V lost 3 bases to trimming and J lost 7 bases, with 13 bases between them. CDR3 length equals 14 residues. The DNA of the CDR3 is TGTGCCAGCAGCTTGGGCCTCCTGGGGCAGCCCCAGCATTTT. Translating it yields CASSLGLLGQPQHF.

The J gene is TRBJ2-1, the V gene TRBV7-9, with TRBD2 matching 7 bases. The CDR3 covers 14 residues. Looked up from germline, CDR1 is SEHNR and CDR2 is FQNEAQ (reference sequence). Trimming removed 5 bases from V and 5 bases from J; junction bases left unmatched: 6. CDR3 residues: CASSPRSGDNEQFF. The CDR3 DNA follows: TGTGCCAGCAGCCCCAGAAGCGGGGACAATGAGCAGTTCTTC.

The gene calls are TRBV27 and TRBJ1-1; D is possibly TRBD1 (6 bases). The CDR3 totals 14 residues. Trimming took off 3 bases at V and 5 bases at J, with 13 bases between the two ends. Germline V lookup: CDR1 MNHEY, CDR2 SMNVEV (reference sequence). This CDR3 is CASSFDRFTTEAFF. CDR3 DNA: TGTGCCAGCAGTTTTGACAGGTTTACGACTGAAGCTTTCTTT.

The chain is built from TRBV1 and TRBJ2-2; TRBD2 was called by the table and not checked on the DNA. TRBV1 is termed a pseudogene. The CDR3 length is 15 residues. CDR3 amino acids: CTSSQERGPSGELFF. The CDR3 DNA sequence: TGCACCAGCAGCCAAGAACGGGGTCCGTCCGGGGAGCTGTTTTTT.

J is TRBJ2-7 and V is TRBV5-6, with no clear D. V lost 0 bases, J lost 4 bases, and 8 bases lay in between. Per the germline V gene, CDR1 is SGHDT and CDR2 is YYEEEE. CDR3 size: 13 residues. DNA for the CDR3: TGTGCCAGCAGCTTGGTCGGCTCGTACGAGCAGTACTTC. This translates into CASSLVGSYEQYF.

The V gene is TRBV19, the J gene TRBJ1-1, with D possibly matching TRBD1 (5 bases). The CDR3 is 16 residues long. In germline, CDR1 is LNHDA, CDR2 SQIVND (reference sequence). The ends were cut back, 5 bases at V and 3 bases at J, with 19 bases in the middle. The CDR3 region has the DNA TGTGCCAGTAGTCCTCGGGACTCCCCCGGGGACACTGAAGCTTTCTTT. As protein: CASSPRDSPGDTEAFF.

The CDR3 DNA is TGTGCCAGCAGCCTAAGAATGAACACCGGGGAGCTGTTTTTT. Protein product: CASSLRMNTGELFF. The rearrangement joins TRBV14 to TRBJ2-2; D not certain. Germline-derived CDR1 and CDR2 are SGHDN and FVKESK. This CDR3 is built from 14 residues. Trimming removed 4 bases from V and 1 base from J, with 7 bases in between. Combining the CDR3 with reference TRBV14 and TRBJ2-2 gives the whole variable domain EAGVTQFPSHSVIEKGQTVTLRCDPISGHDNLYWYRRVMGKEIKFLLHFVKESKQDESGMPNNRFLAERTGGTYSTLKVQPAELEDSGVYFCASSLRMNTGELFFGEGSRLTVL.

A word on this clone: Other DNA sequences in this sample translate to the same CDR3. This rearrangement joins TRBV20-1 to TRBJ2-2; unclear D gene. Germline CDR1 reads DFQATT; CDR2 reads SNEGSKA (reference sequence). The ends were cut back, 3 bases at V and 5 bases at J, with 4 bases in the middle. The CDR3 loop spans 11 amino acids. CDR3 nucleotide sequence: TGCAGTGCTAGGAGGACCGGGGAGCTGTTTTTT. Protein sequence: CSARRTGELFF.

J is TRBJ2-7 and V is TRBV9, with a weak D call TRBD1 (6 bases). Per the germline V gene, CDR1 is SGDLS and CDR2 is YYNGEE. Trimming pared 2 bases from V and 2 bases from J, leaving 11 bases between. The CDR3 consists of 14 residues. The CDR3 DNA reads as TGTGCCAGCAGCGTGGACAGCTTACCCTACGAGCAGTACTTC. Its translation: CASSVDSLPYEQYF.